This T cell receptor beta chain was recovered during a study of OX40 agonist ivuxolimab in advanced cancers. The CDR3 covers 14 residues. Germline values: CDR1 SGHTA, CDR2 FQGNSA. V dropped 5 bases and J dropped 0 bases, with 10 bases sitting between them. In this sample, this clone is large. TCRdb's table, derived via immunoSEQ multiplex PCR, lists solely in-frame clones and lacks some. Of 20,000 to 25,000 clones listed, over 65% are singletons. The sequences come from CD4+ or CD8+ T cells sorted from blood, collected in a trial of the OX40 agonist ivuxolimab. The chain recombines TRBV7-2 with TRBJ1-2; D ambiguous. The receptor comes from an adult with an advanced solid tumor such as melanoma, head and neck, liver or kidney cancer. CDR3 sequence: CASSPLTANYGYTF. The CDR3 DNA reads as TGTGCCAGCAGCCCGTTGACCGCTAACTATGGCTACACCTTC.